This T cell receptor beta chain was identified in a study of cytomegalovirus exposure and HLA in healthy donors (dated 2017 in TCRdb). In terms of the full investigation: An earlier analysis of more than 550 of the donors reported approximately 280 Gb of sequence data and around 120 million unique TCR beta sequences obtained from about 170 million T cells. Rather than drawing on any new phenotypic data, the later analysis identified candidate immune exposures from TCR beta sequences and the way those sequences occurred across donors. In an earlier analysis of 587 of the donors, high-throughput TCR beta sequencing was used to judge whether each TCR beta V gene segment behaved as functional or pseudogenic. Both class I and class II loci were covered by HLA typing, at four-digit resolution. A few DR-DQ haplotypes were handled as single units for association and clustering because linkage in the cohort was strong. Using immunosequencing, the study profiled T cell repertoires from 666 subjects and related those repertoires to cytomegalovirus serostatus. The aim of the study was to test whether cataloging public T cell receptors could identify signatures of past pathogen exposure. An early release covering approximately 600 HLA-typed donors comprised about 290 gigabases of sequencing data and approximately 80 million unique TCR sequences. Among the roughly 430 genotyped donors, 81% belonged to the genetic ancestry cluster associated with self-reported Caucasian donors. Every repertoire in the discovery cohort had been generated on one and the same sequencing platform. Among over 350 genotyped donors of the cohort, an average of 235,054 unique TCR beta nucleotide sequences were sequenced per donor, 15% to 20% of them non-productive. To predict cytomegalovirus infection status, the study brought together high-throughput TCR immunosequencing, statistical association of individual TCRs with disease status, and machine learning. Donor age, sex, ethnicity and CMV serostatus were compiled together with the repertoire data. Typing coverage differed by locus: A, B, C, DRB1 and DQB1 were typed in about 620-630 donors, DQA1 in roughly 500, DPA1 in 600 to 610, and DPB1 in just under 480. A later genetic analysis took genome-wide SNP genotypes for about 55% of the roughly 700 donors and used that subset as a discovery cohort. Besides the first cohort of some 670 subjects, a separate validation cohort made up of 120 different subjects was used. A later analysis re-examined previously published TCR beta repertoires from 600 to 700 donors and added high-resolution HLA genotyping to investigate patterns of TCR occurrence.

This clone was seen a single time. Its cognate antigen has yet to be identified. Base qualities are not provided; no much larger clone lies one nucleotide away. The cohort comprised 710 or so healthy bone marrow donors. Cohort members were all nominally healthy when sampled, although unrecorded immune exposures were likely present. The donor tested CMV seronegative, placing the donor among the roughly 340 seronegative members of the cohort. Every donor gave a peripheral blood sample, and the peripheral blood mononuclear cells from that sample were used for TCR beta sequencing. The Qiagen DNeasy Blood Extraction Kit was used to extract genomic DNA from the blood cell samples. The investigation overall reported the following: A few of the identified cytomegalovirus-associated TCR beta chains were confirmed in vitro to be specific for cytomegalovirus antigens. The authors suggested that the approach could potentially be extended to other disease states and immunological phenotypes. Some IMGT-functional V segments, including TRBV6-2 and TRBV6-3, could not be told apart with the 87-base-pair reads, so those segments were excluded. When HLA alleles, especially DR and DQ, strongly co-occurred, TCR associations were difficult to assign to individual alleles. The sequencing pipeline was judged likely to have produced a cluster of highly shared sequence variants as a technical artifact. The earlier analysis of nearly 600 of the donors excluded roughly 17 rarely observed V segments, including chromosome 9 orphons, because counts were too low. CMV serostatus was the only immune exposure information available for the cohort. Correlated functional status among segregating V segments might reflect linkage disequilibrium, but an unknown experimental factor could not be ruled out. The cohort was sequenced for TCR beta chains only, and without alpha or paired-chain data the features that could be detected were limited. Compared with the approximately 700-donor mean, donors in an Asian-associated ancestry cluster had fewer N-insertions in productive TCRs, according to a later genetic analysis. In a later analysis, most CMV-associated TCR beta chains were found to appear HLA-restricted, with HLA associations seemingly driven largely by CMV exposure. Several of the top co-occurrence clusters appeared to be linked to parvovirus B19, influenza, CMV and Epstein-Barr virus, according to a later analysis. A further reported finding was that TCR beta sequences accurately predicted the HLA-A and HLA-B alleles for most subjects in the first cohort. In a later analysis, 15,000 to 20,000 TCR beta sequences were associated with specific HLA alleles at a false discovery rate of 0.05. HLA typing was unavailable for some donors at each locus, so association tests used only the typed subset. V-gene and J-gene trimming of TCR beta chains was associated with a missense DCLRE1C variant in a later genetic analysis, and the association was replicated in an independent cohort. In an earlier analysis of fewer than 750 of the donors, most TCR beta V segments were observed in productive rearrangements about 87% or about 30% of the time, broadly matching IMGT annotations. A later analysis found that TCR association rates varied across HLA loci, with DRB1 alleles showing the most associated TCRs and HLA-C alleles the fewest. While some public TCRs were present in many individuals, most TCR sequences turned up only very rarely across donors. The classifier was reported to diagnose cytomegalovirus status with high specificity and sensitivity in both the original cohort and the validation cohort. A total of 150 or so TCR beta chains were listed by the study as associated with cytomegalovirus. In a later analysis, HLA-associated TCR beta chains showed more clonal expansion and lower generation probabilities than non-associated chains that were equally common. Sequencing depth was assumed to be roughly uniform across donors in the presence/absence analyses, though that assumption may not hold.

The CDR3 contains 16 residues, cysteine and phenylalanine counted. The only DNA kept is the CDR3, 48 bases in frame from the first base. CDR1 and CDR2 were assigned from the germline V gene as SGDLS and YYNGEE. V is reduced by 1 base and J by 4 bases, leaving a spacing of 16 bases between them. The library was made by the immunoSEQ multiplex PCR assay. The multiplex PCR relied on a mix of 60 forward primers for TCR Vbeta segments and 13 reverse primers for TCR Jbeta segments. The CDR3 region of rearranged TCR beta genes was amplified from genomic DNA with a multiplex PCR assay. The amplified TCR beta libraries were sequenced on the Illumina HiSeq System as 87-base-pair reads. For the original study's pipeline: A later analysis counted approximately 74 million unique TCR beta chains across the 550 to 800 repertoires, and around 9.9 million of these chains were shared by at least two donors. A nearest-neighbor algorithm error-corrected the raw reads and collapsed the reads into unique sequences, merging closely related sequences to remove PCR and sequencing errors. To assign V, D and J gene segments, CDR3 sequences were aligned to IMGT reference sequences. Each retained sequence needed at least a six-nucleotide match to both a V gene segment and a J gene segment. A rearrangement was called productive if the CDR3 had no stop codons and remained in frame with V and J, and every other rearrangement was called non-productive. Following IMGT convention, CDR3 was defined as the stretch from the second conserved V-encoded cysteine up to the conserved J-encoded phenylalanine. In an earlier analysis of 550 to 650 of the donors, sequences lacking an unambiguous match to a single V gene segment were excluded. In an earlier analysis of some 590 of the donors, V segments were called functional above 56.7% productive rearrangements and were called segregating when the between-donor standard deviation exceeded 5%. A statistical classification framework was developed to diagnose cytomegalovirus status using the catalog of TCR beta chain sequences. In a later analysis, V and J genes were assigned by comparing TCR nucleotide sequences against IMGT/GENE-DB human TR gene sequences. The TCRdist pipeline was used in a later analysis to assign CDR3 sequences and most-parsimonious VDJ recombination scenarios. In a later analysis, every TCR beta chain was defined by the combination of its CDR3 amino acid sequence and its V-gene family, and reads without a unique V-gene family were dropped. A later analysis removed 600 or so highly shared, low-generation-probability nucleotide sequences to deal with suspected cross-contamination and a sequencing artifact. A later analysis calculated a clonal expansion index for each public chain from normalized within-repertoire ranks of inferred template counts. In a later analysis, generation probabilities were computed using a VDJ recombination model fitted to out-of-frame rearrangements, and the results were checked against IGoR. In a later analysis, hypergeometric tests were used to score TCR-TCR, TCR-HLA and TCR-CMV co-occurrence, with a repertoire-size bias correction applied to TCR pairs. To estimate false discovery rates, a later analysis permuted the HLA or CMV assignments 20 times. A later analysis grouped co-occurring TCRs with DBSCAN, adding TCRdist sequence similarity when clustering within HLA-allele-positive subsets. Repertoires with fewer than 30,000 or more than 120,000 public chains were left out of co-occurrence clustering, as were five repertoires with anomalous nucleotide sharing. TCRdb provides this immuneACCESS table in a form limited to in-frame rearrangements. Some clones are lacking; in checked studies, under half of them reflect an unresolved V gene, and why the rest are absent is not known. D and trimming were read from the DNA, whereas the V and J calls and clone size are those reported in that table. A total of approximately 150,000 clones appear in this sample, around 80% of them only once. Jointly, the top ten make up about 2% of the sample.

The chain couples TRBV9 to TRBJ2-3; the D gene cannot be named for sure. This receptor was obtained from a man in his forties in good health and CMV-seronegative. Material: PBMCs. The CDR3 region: CASSVRPMEHSDTQYF. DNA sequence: TGTGCCAGCAGCGTACGTCCCATGGAGCACTCAGATACGCAGTATTTT. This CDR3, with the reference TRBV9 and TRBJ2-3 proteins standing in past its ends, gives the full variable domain DSGVTQTPKHLITATGQRVTLRCSPRSGDLSVYWYQQSLDQGLQFLIQYYNGEERAKGNILERFSAQQFPDLHSELNLSSLELGDSALYFCASSVRPMEHSDTQYFGPGTRLTVL.